Detailed here is one T cell receptor beta chain. What antigen it recognizes has not been identified. No qualities accompany the bases; no much larger clone lies one base away. TCRB CDR3 regions were amplified from about 1.9 ug genomic DNA, or all available DNA if less, using the immunoSEQ assay. Multiplex PCR used 60 forward primers for TCR V beta segments and 13 reverse primers for J beta segments. Synthetic control templates were spiked into each sample at limiting dilution to estimate reads per starting template. The Illumina HiSeq System generated sequencing reads of 87 bp. In the authors' own workflow: PCR and sequencing errors were removed by merging closely related sequences with a nearest neighbor algorithm. TCR overlap was defined as the percentage of unique tumor TCR beta sequences that were also found in the peripheral blood of the same patient. The table comes from immuneACCESS by way of TCRdb, which keeps in-frame sequences with V and J called. Part of the clones is missing from these tables; in studies checked, under half for an unresolved V gene and the rest for unknown reasons. That table is the source of V, J and clone size, and D and trimming were worked out from the DNA. This sample holds 30,000 to 40,000 clones; just under 85% were observed only once. 7.8% of the sample is taken by the ten largest.

These data come from a study of glioma-infiltrating T cells after dendritic cell vaccination (dated by TCRdb to about 2016). General notes on the study: A cohort of approximately 15 glioblastoma patients from Phase I and II dendritic cell vaccination trials was included, of whom 9 were newly diagnosed and 6 had recurrent disease. The vaccine consisted of monocyte-derived dendritic cells cultured roughly 7 days with IL-4 and GM-CSF, then pulsed overnight with autologous tumor lysate. Patients received three intradermal dendritic cell vaccine injections at biweekly intervals in the arm below the axilla. In glioblastoma patients vaccinated with dendritic cells, deep sequencing of TCR beta CDR3 regions served to measure the amount of tumor-infiltrating lymphocytes and to compare repertoires between tumor and blood. Survival after dendritic cell vaccination was correlated with TCR sequencing metrics, such as TIL content and the overlap between tumor and blood repertoires. Between about 2002 and 2013, patients were given autologous tumor lysate-pulsed dendritic cell vaccination. Study-wide conclusions, independent of this receptor: The response model built on TCR overlap across three groups was characterized as speculative, with prospective validation still needed. TCR clonality showed no direct relationship with survival, which suggests that a diverse polyclonal response may be important. The cohort was small and heterogeneous, and full blood and tumor sets were available for few patients, with initial-recurrent tumor pairs available for even fewer patients. After dendritic cell vaccination, a higher estimated pretreatment TIL content predicted longer time to progression and longer overall survival.

Cut back by 0 bases and 3 bases, the V and J ends lie 9 bases apart. From the cysteine through the phenylalanine, the CDR3 covers 14 amino acids. CDR3 DNA is the only sequence kept; it has 42 bases, read in frame from the first base. The germline V gene supplies CDR1 MGHRA and CDR2 YSYEKL. Selection of patients required sufficient residual fresh-frozen tumor tissue and over two years of available survival data. Molecular status otherwise varied across the glioblastoma patients, but none of them carried an isocitrate dehydrogenase mutation. PBMC were collected before vaccination, two weeks after the third vaccination, and at tumor progression if tumor progression occurred. The Qiagen DNeasy Blood extraction Kit was used for extraction of genomic DNA.

Source: blood, taken before dendritic cell vaccination. The rearranged chain carries TRBV4-1 and TRBJ2-7; no D gene call is confident. The source of this sequence is a human donor with glioblastoma. The bases are TGCGCCAGCAGCCAAGAGGTTGCTAGCTACGAGCAGTACTTC. Its protein product is CASSQEVASYEQYF.